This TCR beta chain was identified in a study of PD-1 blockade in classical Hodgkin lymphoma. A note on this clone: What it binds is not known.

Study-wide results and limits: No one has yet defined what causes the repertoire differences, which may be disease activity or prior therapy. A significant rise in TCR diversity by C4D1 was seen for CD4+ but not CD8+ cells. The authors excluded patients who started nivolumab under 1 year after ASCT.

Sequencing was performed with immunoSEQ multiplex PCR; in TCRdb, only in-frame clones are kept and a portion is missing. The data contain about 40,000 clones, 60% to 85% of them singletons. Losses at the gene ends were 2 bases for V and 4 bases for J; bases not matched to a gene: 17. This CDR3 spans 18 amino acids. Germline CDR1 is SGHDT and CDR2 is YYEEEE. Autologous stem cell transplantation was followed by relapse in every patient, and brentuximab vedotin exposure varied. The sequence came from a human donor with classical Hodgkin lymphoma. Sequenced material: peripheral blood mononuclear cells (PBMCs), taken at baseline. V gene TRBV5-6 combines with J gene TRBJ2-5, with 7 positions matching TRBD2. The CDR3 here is CASSLSSPVAGEIETQYF. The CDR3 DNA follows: TGTGCCAGCAGCTTATCCTCTCCTGTTGCGGGAGAAATAGAGACCCAGTACTTC.